Listed below are T cell receptor beta chains from one sample, sequenced in a study of blood T cells in healthy people across ages. TCRdb itself ran the 5' RACE reads through MiXCR, one entry per CDR3 protein. The data hold over 950,000 distinct CDR3 sequences, with under 40% observed a single time. The source material was blood. The source of these receptors is a man aged 18 to 30 in good health. Both conserved end residues are part of each CDR3. Each record gives: V gene, J gene, CDR3 protein.

V gene: TRBV4-3; J gene: TRBJ1-1; CDR3 protein: CASSQGPGTEAFF
V gene: TRBV4-3; J gene: NA; CDR3 protein: CASSQDSPGGETQYF
V gene: TRBV7-8; J gene: TRBJ2-2; CDR3 protein: CASSLYAQTNTGELFF
V gene: TRBV6-2/TRBV6-3; J gene: TRBJ1-2; CDR3 protein: CASSYSVPTLNYGYTF
V gene: TRBV5-6; J gene: TRBJ1-4; CDR3 protein: CASSPARQGDEKLFF
V gene: TRBV27; J gene: TRBJ1-2; CDR3 protein: CASSSLRGRVVYGYTF
V gene: TRBV28; J gene: TRBJ2-3; CDR3 protein: CASSDSGRETDTQYF
V gene: TRBV4-3; J gene: TRBJ1-1; CDR3 protein: CASSQAGEGRTEAFF
V gene: TRBV4-1; J gene: TRBJ1-2; CDR3 protein: CASSQQSGGDYGYTF
V gene: TRBV7-9; J gene: TRBJ2-6; CDR3 protein: CASSSPWGVGASSGANVLTF
V gene: TRBV4-1; J gene: TRBJ1-5; CDR3 protein: CASSHTRGRNQPQHF
V gene: TRBV5-1; J gene: TRBJ1-1; CDR3 protein: CASSLVAGEMNTEAFF
V gene: TRBV5-1; J gene: TRBJ2-2; CDR3 protein: CASSSDPNTGELFF
V gene: TRBV20-1; J gene: TRBJ2-7; CDR3 protein: CSAKDSYEQYF
V gene: TRBV25-1; J gene: TRBJ2-5; CDR3 protein: CASLATGLQETQYF
V gene: TRBV7-2; J gene: TRBJ2-1; CDR3 protein: CASSPQTSGTSYNEQFF
V gene: TRBV6-6; J gene: TRBJ2-5; CDR3 protein: CASSPSSGGQETQYF
V gene: TRBV7-2; J gene: TRBJ2-2; CDR3 protein: CASSPNQGRELFF
V gene: TRBV9; J gene: TRBJ1-3; CDR3 protein: CASSPNVDRSRNTIYF
V gene: TRBV7-9; J gene: TRBJ1-2; CDR3 protein: CASSPVQDYGYTF
V gene: TRBV12-3/TRBV12-4; J gene: TRBJ1-2; CDR3 protein: CASSQRTGPGYTF
V gene: TRBV29-1; J gene: TRBJ2-1; CDR3 protein: CSVENRAGENEQFF
V gene: TRBV9; J gene: TRBJ2-1; CDR3 protein: CASSPRPGGPSSYNEQFF
V gene: TRBV7-2; J gene: TRBJ2-1; CDR3 protein: CASSPGLAGGVEQFF
V gene: TRBV4-1; J gene: TRBJ2-1; CDR3 protein: CASSQDPQGGYNEQFF
V gene: TRBV27; J gene: TRBJ1-1; CDR3 protein: CASSLPGKGPNTEAFF